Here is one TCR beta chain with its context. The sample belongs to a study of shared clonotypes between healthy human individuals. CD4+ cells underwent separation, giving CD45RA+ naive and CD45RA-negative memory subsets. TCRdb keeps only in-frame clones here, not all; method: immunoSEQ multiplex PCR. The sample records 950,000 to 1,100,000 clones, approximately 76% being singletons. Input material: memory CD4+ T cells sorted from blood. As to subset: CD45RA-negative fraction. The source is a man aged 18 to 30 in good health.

This chain's CDR3 is CASSSYHINYGYTF. In DNA, the CDR3 is TGTGCCAGCAGCTCCTATCACATAAACTATGGCTACACCTTC. The chain has TRBV5-6 and TRBJ1-2, with D uncertain. In germline, CDR1 is SGHDT, CDR2 YYEEEE. The CDR3 extends over 14 amino acids. V shed 3 bases and J shed 2 bases, with 11 bases lying between them.